A single count supports the clone carrying this TCR beta chain. Its antigen is as yet unknown. 60 Vbeta and 13 Jbeta primers were used in PCR. Repertoires were generated with immunoSEQ multiplex PCR, while TCRdb's copy carries only in-frame clones and drops some. The sample records roughly 140,000 clones, 75% to 90% being singletons. This sample is drawn from a study of cytomegalovirus exposure and HLA in healthy donors. Study-wide background: The Caucasian-associated ancestry cluster held over 80% of a few hundred genotyped donors.

Looked up from germline, CDR1 is SEHNR and CDR2 is FQNEAQ (reference sequence). V was pared by 5 bases and J by 4 bases, with 7 bases of the junction left unmatched. The CDR3 runs 15 residues. Findings and limits, study-wide: Associated with HLA alleles at 0.05 false discovery rate in a later analysis were about 17,000 TCR beta sequences.

This chain uses TRBV7-9 with TRBJ2-5, with 10 bases fitting TRBD2. The sequenced sample was PBMCs. The sequence derives from a female donor in good health and CMV-seronegative. The CDR3 sequence is CASSPGSGRSETQYF. The CDR3, as DNA: TGTGCCAGCAGCCCGGGTAGCGGGAGGTCAGAGACCCAGTACTTC.